Presented here are 32 T cell receptor beta chains from one specimen sequenced in a study of CD8+CD57+ T cells in acquired aplastic anemia. CDR3 and TCR beta VDJ profiling relied on a genomic DNA template. TCRdb recomputed calls from the reads with MiXCR, one row per CDR3 protein. The table records roughly 250,000 distinct CDR3 sequences, 82% of them present only once. Patients included in sequencing had previously demonstrated CD8+CD57+ cell expansion by flow cytometry. Sequenced sample: sorted CD4+, CD8+, or CD8+CD57+ T cells (not recorded which) from PBMCs. These receptors all come from a human donor with aplastic anemia.

This chain connects TRBV9 to TRBJ2-2; no firm D call. Germline CDR1 is SGDLS and CDR2 is YYNGEE. This CDR3 region has 16 residues. V lost 1 base and J 12 bases, leaving 22 bases between the germline ends. Here the CDR3 DNA reads TGTGCCAGCAGCGTAAGGGTCTCGAGAAATGTGCCCCAGCTGTTTTTT. Protein product: CASSVRVSRNVPQLFF. Supplemented by reference TRBV9 and TRBJ2-2, the full variable domain reads DSGVTQTPKHLITATGQRVTLRCSPRSGDLSVYWYQQSLDQGLQFLIQYYNGEERAKGNILERFSAQQFPDLHSELNLSSLELGDSALYFCASSVRVSRNVPQLFFGEGSRLTVL.

V usage is TRBV2 and J usage is TRBJ2-5; the D is unclear. Trimming cost V 6 bases and J 10 bases, with 18 bases left between them. Germline CDR1 and CDR2: SNHLY and FYNNEI. The CDR3 spans 13 residues. This chain's CDR3 is CASSARLLEDQYF. The DNA of the CDR3 is TGTGCCAGCAGCGCTCGGCTTCTAGAGGACCAGTACTTC.

The rearrangement uses TRBV14 and TRBJ1-5; D gene uncertain. Trimming pared 3 bases from V and 15 bases from J, leaving 21 bases between. Germline values: CDR1 SGHDN, CDR2 FVKESK. CDR3 length: 14 amino acids. The CDR3 reads CASSQDVPIQALHF. The CDR3 coding sequence is TGTGCCAGCAGCCAGGACGTCCCGATTCAGGCCCTGCATTTT.

A note on this clonotype: One end of the junction is discordant with germline, which a read error may explain. V gene TRBV7-9 combines with J gene TRBJ2-3, with a possible D match to TRBD2 (6 bases). The CDR3 extends over 14 amino acids. The germline V gene has CDR1 SEHNR and CDR2 FQNEAQ (reference sequence). The CDR3 is CASSHAGSSGREDF. The CDR3 bases are TGTGCCAGCAGCCATGCTGGAAGTAGCGGTAGGGAGGATTTT.

The V call is TRBV25-1, the J call TRBJ2-7; possible D gene TRBD2, 6 bases. Germline-derived CDR1 and CDR2 are MGHDK and SYGVNS. CDR3 size: 15 residues. With 5 bases removed from V and 7 bases from J, the gap between germline ends came to 21 bases. CDR3 residues: CASSTEGWPSNEQYF. CDR3 nucleotide sequence: TGTGCCAGCAGTACGGAGGGGTGGCCTTCCAATGAGCAGTACTTC.

The chain carries TRBV15 and TRBJ2-7; D uncertain. The CDR3 is made up of 14 amino acids. CDR1 is LNHNV and CDR2 is YYDKDF in the germline V gene (reference sequence). The V and J ends lost 5 bases and 9 bases respectively, with 20 bases between them. In DNA form, the CDR3 reads TGTGCCACCAGCTTAGCCGCCAGCCAAGATACGCAGTACTTC. It translates to CATSLAASQDTQYF.

A remark on this clonotype: Since the CDR3 does not end with the conserved phenylalanine or tryptophan, this likely comes from a read error. The limits of the CDR3 on the DNA are not certain, so only TCRdb's listed CDR3 is given. The rearrangement links TRBV7-9 to TRBJ1-2. The CDR3 is 13 residues long, counting both termini. The germline V gene has CDR1 SEHNR and CDR2 FQNEAQ (reference sequence). The CDR3: CASSYGRSGGCTE.

For this clonotype: One end of the junction does not line up with germline, which may come from a read error. The chain uses TRBV7-6 and TRBJ2-3; no reliable D call. CDR1 is SGHVS and CDR2 is FNYEAQ in the germline V gene. CDR3 length: 13 residues. This chain's CDR3 is CASSLAPEDKQYF. DNA for the CDR3: TGTGCCAGCAGCTTAGCCCCCGAAGATAAGCAGTATTTT.

In regard to this clonotype: Germline is not matched at one junction end, which may reflect a read error. The gene calls are TRBV6-1 and TRBJ1-1; D remains ambiguous. The germline V gene encodes CDR1 MNHNS and CDR2 SASEGT. The CDR3 is 14 amino acids. The DNA of the CDR3 is TGTGCCGGCAGTGTGACCCACGTGAACACTGAAGCTTTCTTT. Protein sequence: CAGSVTHVNTEAFF.

V gene TRBV29-1 combines with J gene TRBJ2-3; D possibly matches TRBD1 or TRBD2 (5 bases each). Germline assignment: CDR1 SQVTM and CDR2 ANQGSEA. There are 13 residues in the CDR3. V was trimmed by 6 bases and J by 2 bases, leaving 12 bases between them. The CDR3 reads CSVPGANTDTQYF. DNA of the CDR3: TGCAGCGTCCCCGGGGCAAACACAGATACGCAGTATTTT.

The chain combines TRBV20-1 with TRBJ2-1, with D possibly matching TRBD2 (5 bases). This CDR3 contains 15 residues. Germline V CDR1 and CDR2: DFQATT, SNEGSKA (reference sequence). Trimming took off 2 bases at V and 5 bases at J, with 16 bases between the two ends. CDR3 in amino acids: CSARRLTGSDNEQFF. The CDR3 DNA sequence: TGCAGTGCTAGACGCCTGACGGGAAGCGACAATGAGCAGTTCTTC.

The chain combines TRBV2 with TRBJ2-3; 9 bases match TRBD2. The length of the CDR3 is 14 residues. V gave up 6 bases and J gave up 5 bases; unmatched junction bases: 6. The germline gives CDR1 SNHLY, CDR2 FYNNEI. Here the CDR3 reads CASRPSGVVDTQYF. The DNA for the CDR3 is TGTGCCAGCAGACCTAGCGGGGTGGTAGATACGCAGTATTTT.

As to this clonotype: The CDR3 does not close with the conserved phenylalanine or tryptophan, likely indicating a read error. Because the CDR3's place on the DNA is in doubt, the DNA is left out and the CDR3 is given as listed by TCRdb. This chain uses TRBV7-7 with TRBJ2-3; TRBD1, the table's D call, was not compared with the DNA. The CDR3 extends over 13 residues, inclusive of both ends. CDR1 and CDR2 (germline): SSHAT, FNYEAQ (reference sequence). CDR3 residues: CSPRIRGSELKFS.

The chain recombines TRBV13 with TRBJ1-1, with 10 bases matching TRBD1. Trimming removed 4 bases from V and 4 bases from J; junction bases left unmatched: 6. This CDR3 is built from 15 residues. CDR1 and CDR2 from the germline V gene are PRHDT and FYEKMQ (reference sequence). The CDR3, as DNA: TGTGCCAGCAGCTCACGGGACAGGGGCTTCACTGAAGCTTTCTTT. Its translation is CASSSRDRGFTEAFF.

The chain combines TRBV7-7 with TRBJ2-7, with TRBD2 as a possible D gene (7 bases). This CDR3 contains 13 residues. V lost 1 base to trimming and J lost 5 bases, with 9 bases between them. In germline, CDR1 is SSHAT, CDR2 FNYEAQ (reference sequence). Here the CDR3 reads CASSLGGGHEQYF. The CDR3 nucleotides are TGTGCCAGCAGCTTAGGGGGGGGCCACGAGCAGTACTTC.

V is TRBV10-1 and J is TRBJ2-3; D may correspond to TRBD1 or TRBD2 (6 bases each). The CDR3 is 15 amino acids. V was cut by 0 bases and J by 6 bases, with 13 bases left in between. Germline CDR1 is WNHNN and CDR2 is SYGVQD (reference sequence). In nucleotides, the CDR3 is TGCGCCAGCAGTGAGTCTCGAGCCGGGGGCGATACGCAGTATTTT. Translated: CASSESRAGGDTQYF.

With respect to this clonotype: One end of the junction is discordant with germline, which a read error may explain. The chain recombines TRBV7-2 with TRBJ2-3; maybe TRBD2 (5 bases). The CDR3 is 13 amino acids. CDR1 is SGHTA and CDR2 is FQGNSA in the germline V gene. The CDR3 protein is CASSLGDPATYDF. CDR3 in DNA: TGTGCCAGCAGCTTGGGAGACCCAGCTACGTATGATTTT.

Note on this clonotype: No conserved phenylalanine or tryptophan ends this CDR3, so it is likely a read error. The DNA is omitted, as the CDR3 cannot be located on it reliably, and the CDR3 follows TCRdb's listing. The genes are TRBV2 and TRBJ1-2. The CDR3 length equals 16 residues, ends included. CDR1 and CDR2 from the germline V gene are SNHLY and FYNNEI. CDR3 sequence reads: CASSDGGRDEQYFGPG.

The chain is built from TRBV11-3 and TRBJ1-2; D is perhaps TRBD1 (6 bases). The CDR3 is made up of 16 amino acids. Germline assignment: CDR1 SGHNT and CDR2 YENEEA. V was pared by 0 bases and J by 3 bases, with 14 bases between. As DNA, the CDR3 is TGTGCCAGCAGCTTAGAGCAGACAGGCTTGGACTATGGCTACACCTTC. It is translated as CASSLEQTGLDYGYTF. Supplemented by reference TRBV11-3 and TRBJ1-2, the full variable domain reads EAGVVQSPRYKIIEKKQPVAFWCNPISGHNTLYWYLQNLGQGPELLIRYENEEAVDDSQLPKDRFSAERLKGVDSTLKIQPAELGDSAVYLCASSLEQTGLDYGYTFGSGTRLTVV.

Comment on this clonotype: A read error may account for a junction end that differs from germline. The CDR3 loop is CASSHTGRGKNCF. The CDR3 coding sequence is TGTGCCAGCAGCCACACGGGCAGAGGGAAGAACTGTTTT. The chain employs TRBV14 and TRBJ2-3; TRBD2 might be the D (5 bases). This CDR3 comprises 13 residues. Germline-derived CDR1 and CDR2 are SGHDN and FVKESK.

This clonotype was found a few times. The V call is TRBV24-1, the J call TRBJ1-2, with a possible D match to TRBD1 (5 bases). V lost 3 bases and J 7 bases, leaving 11 bases between the germline ends. This CDR3 spans 13 amino acids. Germline CDR1 reads KGHDR; CDR2 reads SFDVKD. Here the CDR3 DNA reads TGTGCCACCAGTGATGGGGGGAGTAGTGGCTACACCTTC. It specifies CATSDGGSSGYTF.

This rearrangement joins TRBV9 to TRBJ2-1; the match to TRBD2 covers 7 bases. Germline V gene sequence: CDR1 SGDLS, CDR2 YYNGEE. The CDR3 spans 15 residues. Trimming at V came to 4 bases and at J to 14 bases, leaving 18 bases not matched to a gene. The CDR3 sequence is CASSTASGGYSEKFF. In DNA form, the CDR3 reads TGTGCCAGCAGCACAGCTAGCGGAGGCTACTCCGAGAAGTTCTTC.

This clonotype was seen more than once but under ten times. The genes are TRBV20-1 and TRBJ2-1, with 9 bases matching TRBD2. The CDR3 consists of 14 residues. Germline loops: CDR1 DFQATT, CDR2 SNEGSKA (reference sequence). The trim removed 6 bases at V and 7 bases at J, leaving 10 bases unmatched. Here the CDR3 reads CSARALAGKNEQFF. Written as DNA, the CDR3 is TGCAGTGCCCGAGCCCTAGCGGGAAAAAATGAGCAGTTCTTC.

The chain carries TRBV11-3 and TRBJ2-1; D uncertain. The CDR3 runs to 13 residues. V was pared by 2 bases and J by 8 bases, with 10 bases between. Germline V gene data show CDR1 as SGHNT and CDR2 as YENEEA. In DNA, the CDR3 is TGTGCCAGCAGCTTAAATCTAACAGATGAGCAGTTCTTC. Encoded protein: CASSLNLTDEQFF.

The sample holds a few counts of this clonotype. The chain links TRBV7-8 to TRBJ2-5, with D perhaps TRBD2 (6 bases). CDR3 size: 17 residues. Germline CDR1 and CDR2: SGHVS and FQNEAQ. Between the trimmed V and J ends, which lost 0 bases and 8 bases, there was a span of 22 bases. This CDR3 reads CASSLAGGADTQDTQYF. CDR3 nucleotide sequence: TGTGCCAGCAGCTTAGCGGGAGGTGCCGATACGCAGGATACCCAGTACTTC.

This clonotype was counted between two and nine times. This chain uses TRBV7-8 with TRBJ2-7, with D perhaps matching TRBD2 (5 bases). V was pared by 3 bases and J by 9 bases, with 18 bases between. The CDR3 has 14 residues. CDR1 SGHVS and CDR2 FQNEAQ come from the germline V gene. CDR3 DNA sequence: TGTGCCAGCAGCTTCCCGGGCCTAGCCTACACGCAGTACTTC. It codes for CASSFPGLAYTQYF.

The rearrangement uses TRBV15 and TRBJ2-3; D possibly matches TRBD1 or TRBD2 (5 bases each). V gave up 6 bases and J gave up 12 bases, with 19 bases separating them. Germline V gene lookup returns CDR1 LNHNV and CDR2 YYDKDF (reference sequence). The CDR3 has 13 residues. The CDR3 loop is CATRDRGTDNQYF. DNA of the CDR3: TGTGCCACCAGGGACCGGGGCACAGATAACCAGTATTTT.

Note on this clonotype: An end of the junction differs from the germline gene, which may be a read error. This chain uses TRBV7-8 with TRBJ2-1; 7 bases are a match to TRBD1. The CDR3 is 16 amino acids. The germline V gene encodes CDR1 SGHVS and CDR2 FQNEAQ. CDR3 amino acids: CASSFHPNGTALSQSF. DNA of the CDR3: TGTGCCAGCAGCTTTCATCCAAACGGGACAGCCCTTTCCCAGTCCTTC. The full variable domain, completed using reference TRBV7-8 and TRBJ2-1, is GAGVSQSPRYKVAKRGQDVALRCDPISGHVSLFWYQQALGQGPEFLTYFQNEAQLDKSGLPSDRFFAERPEGSVSTLKIQRTQQEDSAVYLCASSFHPNGTALSQSFGPGTRLTVL.

The genes are TRBV7-8 and TRBJ2-1; 7 bases agree with TRBD2. Germline CDR1 is SGHVS and CDR2 is FQNEAQ. V lost 6 bases, J lost 11 bases, and 16 bases stayed unmatched. The CDR3 contains 15 residues. This chain's CDR3 is CASSLGGEPYTQQFF. Written as DNA, the CDR3 is TGTGCCAGCAGTTTGGGGGGGGAACCCTACACGCAGCAGTTCTTC.

The CDR3 reads CASSFQPGGGGDSYEQYV. CDR3 DNA: TGTGCCAGCAGCTTTCAACCAGGCGGGGGGGGCGATTCGTACGAGCAGTACGTC. This chain links TRBV7-9 with TRBJ2-7; the match to TRBD2 covers 9 bases. In germline, CDR1 is SEHNR, CDR2 FQNEAQ (reference sequence). The CDR3 spans 18 residues. V gave up 3 bases and J gave up 4 bases; unmatched junction bases: 16.

This clonotype showed up many times. This rearrangement joins TRBV11-3 to TRBJ2-6, with TRBD1 as a possible D gene (5 bases). Germline lookup yields CDR1 SGHNT and CDR2 YENEEA. V was pared by 0 bases and J by 0 bases, with 9 bases between. The CDR3 has 17 amino acids. The chain's CDR3 is CASSLDLTASGANVLTF. CDR3 in DNA: TGTGCCAGCAGCTTAGATCTGACAGCCTCTGGGGCCAACGTCCTGACTTTC.

As to this clonotype: Sequence at one end of the junction differs from germline and may be a read error. The chain has TRBV7-2 and TRBJ1-1, with 9 nucleotides matching TRBD1. Germline V lookup: CDR1 SGHTA, CDR2 FQGNSA. CDR3 length: 14 amino acids. This chain's CDR3 is CASSVGTGWNEALF. The CDR3 DNA sequence: TGTGCCAGCAGCGTGGGGACAGGGTGGAATGAAGCTCTCTTT.